This is a list of T cell receptor beta chains from one sample in a study of CD8 T cells in ankylosing spondylitis. TCRdb independently ran MiXCR on the 5' RACE reads; one entry per CDR3 protein. In the table there are roughly 440,000 distinct CDR3 sequences, 17% of which are singletons. Sequencing was carried out using blood, either unsorted or a sorted T cell fraction (not recorded which). The receptors derive from a male donor with ankylosing spondylitis. Both conserved end residues are trimmed from each CDR3.

j_gene: TRBJ2-1
v_gene: TRBV10-3
CDR3aa: AISESSREEQF

j_gene: TRBJ2-4
v_gene: TRBV5-1
CDR3aa: ASSLELAGGQGIQY

j_gene: TRBJ2-7
v_gene: TRBV6-5
CDR3aa: ASIGDYEQY

j_gene: TRBJ1-2
v_gene: TRBV27
CDR3aa: ASGVGRGYT

j_gene: TRBJ2-1
v_gene: TRBV12-3/TRBV12-4
CDR3aa: ASSVDYYDNEQF

j_gene: TRBJ1-5
v_gene: TRBV11-2
CDR3aa: ASSLGGTGGSQPQH

j_gene: TRBJ1-6
v_gene: TRBV28
CDR3aa: AFRGTGYNSPLH

j_gene: TRBJ2-3
v_gene: TRBV2
CDR3aa: ASIPRLAGTDTQY

j_gene: TRBJ1-1
v_gene: TRBV6-1
CDR3aa: ASSTGVTEAF

j_gene: TRBJ2-1
v_gene: TRBV12-3/TRBV12-4
CDR3aa: ASSSPQGLAGVNEQF

j_gene: TRBJ2-3
v_gene: TRBV5-1
CDR3aa: ASKVTGDLVDTQY